The clone carrying this T cell receptor beta chain was observed a single time. Assay used: immunoSEQ multiplex PCR; TCRdb lists only in-frame clones, some missing. Here the sample spans a few hundred thousand clones, roughly 87% being singletons. This sample is part of a study of Ad26.COV2.S vaccination and SARS-CoV-2 variants. The treatment here: around 19 received Ad26.COV2.S at low or high dose, single or two shots; roughly five received placebo; per-sample allocation not given. It was on day 63 after the first vaccine or placebo injection that samples were taken. CDR1 is SGHVS and CDR2 is FNYEAQ in the germline V gene. The ends lost 5 bases at V and 3 bases at J; junction bases unmatched: 17. This CDR3 is 18 amino acids long.

The chain joins TRBV7-6 to TRBJ1-2, with 8 bases aligning to TRBD1. The sequences come from peripheral blood, collected in a trial of Ad26.COV2.S vaccine versus placebo. This receptor was obtained from a person aged 18 to 65 who received the Ad26.COV2.S COVID-19 vaccine or a placebo. CDR3 in amino acids: CASSPAGQGLGGDYGYTF. DNA of the CDR3: TGTGCCAGCAGCCCCGCTGGACAGGGTTTGGGAGGGGACTATGGCTACACCTTC.